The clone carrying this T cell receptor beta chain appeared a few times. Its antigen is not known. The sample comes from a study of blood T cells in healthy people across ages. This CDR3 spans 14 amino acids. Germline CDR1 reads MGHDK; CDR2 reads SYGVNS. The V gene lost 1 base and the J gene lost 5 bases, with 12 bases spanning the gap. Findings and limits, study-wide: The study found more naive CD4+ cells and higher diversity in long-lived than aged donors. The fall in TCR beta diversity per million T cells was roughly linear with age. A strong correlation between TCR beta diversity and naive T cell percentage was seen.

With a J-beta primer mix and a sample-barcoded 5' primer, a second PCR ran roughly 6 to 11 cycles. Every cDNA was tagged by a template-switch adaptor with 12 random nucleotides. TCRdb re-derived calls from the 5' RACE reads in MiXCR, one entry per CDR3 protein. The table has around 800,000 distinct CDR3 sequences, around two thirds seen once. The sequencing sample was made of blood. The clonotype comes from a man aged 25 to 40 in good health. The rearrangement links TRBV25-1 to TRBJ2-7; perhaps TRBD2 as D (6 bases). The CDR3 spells CASSEFGGLHEQYF. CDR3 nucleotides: TGTGCCAGCAGTGAATTCGGGGGTCTGCACGAGCAGTACTTC.